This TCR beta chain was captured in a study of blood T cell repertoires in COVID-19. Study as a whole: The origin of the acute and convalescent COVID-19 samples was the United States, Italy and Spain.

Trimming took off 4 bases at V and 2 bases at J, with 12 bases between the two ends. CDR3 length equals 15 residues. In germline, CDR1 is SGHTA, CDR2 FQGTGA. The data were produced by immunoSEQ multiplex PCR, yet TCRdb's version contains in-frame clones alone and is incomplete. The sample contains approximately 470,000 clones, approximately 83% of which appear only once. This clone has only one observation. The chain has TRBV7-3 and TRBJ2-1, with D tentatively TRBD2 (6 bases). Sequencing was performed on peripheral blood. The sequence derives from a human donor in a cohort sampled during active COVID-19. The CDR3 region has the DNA TGTGCCAGCAGCTCAGCTTCGGGGGCCTACAATGAGCAGTTCTTC. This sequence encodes CASSSASGAYNEQFF.